This T cell receptor (beta chain) was obtained from a study of T cell repertoires in cytomegalovirus infection. Study details: Public TCR beta signatures marked donors with CMV infection and the matching HLA.

TCRdb recomputed calls from the reads with MiXCR, one row per CDR3 protein. The sample lists roughly 250,000 distinct CDR3 sequences; about 23% were seen once. This clonotype has at least ten counts. CDR3 size: 16 residues. The ends lost 3 bases at V and 3 bases at J; junction bases unmatched: 3. Germline V gene sequence: CDR1 SQVTM, CDR2 ANQGSEA. This chain links TRBV29-1 with TRBJ2-1; 15 bases map to TRBD2. Sequenced sample: CD8+ T cells from PBMCs. The TCR comes from a human donor in good health (CMV status not recorded). Some clones in this sample may be carry-over from other donors' samples. The DNA of the CDR3 is TGCAGCGTTGATGGGACTAGCGGGGGGCACTACAATGAGCAGTTCTTC. It specifies CSVDGTSGGHYNEQFF.